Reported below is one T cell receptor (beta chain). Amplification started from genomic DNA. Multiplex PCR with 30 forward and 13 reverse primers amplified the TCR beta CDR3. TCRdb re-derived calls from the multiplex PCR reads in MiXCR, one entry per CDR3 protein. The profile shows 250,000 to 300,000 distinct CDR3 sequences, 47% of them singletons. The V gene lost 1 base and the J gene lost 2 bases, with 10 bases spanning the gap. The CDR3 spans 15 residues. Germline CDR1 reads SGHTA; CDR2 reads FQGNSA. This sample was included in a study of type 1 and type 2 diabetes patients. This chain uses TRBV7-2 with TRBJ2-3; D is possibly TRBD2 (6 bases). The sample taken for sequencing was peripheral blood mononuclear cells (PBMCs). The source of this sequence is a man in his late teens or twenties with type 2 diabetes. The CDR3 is CASSLVPSVTDTQYF. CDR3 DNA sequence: TGTGCCAGCAGCTTAGTTCCTAGCGTCACAGATACGCAGTATTTT.